The present TCR beta chain was sequenced within a study of beta chain features in type 1 diabetes. Findings and caveats of the study: A potential PCR bias toward shorter templates would be equal in patient and control samples. Reads derived from cDNA could over-represent cells showing high TCR expression. Naive, central memory and Treg TCRB repertoires appeared more alike in patients than in healthy donors.

The CDR3 extends over 15 amino acids. V was shortened by 4 bases and J by 7 bases, with 17 bases between the two germline ends. From germline, CDR1 is PRHDT and CDR2 FYEKMQ (reference sequence). Expressed TCRB transcripts were sequenced after all isolated RNA was converted to cDNA. The method was immunoSEQ multiplex PCR; TCRdb's version includes in-frame clones alone and lacks a portion of them. Counted here are under 500,000 clones, around 28% occurring once; the ten biggest clones make up about 0.065%. Points on this clone: Its target is unknown.

Sequencing was performed on naive CD4+ T cells from blood. The receptor comes from a man younger than 35 in good health. This chain connects TRBV13 to TRBJ1-5; weak D call: TRBD1 (5 bases). CDR3 amino acids: CASSSGTLGGQPQHF. The CDR3 nucleotides read TGTGCCAGCAGCTCGGGGACCCTCGGCGGGCAGCCCCAGCATTTT.